The 28 T cell receptor beta chains given below trace back to one sample, sequenced in a study of blood T cell repertoires in COVID-19. Only in-frame clones appear in the TCRdb table, and some are missing; sequencing was by immunoSEQ multiplex PCR. Among about 290,000 clones listed, around four fifths were seen once. The specimen was peripheral blood. Receptors were obtained from a woman aged 45-65 years with active or convalescent COVID-19.

The genes are TRBV5-1 and TRBJ1-1; 8 bases fit TRBD1. Germline-derived CDR1 and CDR2 are SGHRS and YFSETQ. This CDR3 is built from 16 residues. Trimming at V came to 1 base and at J to 1 base, leaving 6 bases not matched to a gene. DNA for the CDR3: TGCGCCAGCAGCTTGCTCCCCGGGACAGGGAACACTGAAGCTTTCTTT. It specifies CASSLLPGTGNTEAFF.

This clone was seen only a few times. V usage is TRBV7-2 and J usage is TRBJ2-3, with 9 bases identical to TRBD2. CDR1 SGHTA and CDR2 FQGNSA come from the germline V gene. The V gene end was trimmed by 7 bases and the J gene end by 6 bases; junction bases not matched to a gene: 8. The CDR3 spans 14 residues. The CDR3 DNA reads as TGTGCCAGCACCCGTAGCGGGAGTTTCGATACGCAGTATTTT. Translated, it gives CASTRSGSFDTQYF.

This clone was counted a few times. The CDR3 loop reads CSASHFMNTEAFF. Here the CDR3 DNA reads TGCAGTGCTAGTCATTTCATGAACACTGAAGCTTTCTTT. The chain has TRBV20-1 and TRBJ1-1, with unresolved D. This CDR3 has 13 amino acids. The ends were cut back, 3 bases at V and 0 bases at J, with 8 bases in the middle. CDR1 DFQATT and CDR2 SNEGSKA come from the germline V gene (reference sequence).

The CDR3 sequence is CSARLPRQGYNEQFF. In DNA, the CDR3 is TGCAGCGCCCGACTTCCGCGACAGGGCTACAATGAGCAGTTCTTC. The chain recombines TRBV29-1 with TRBJ2-1, with 7 positions matching TRBD1. V gave up 7 bases and J gave up 3 bases; unmatched junction bases: 12. The CDR3 sequence is 15 residues long. CDR1 and CDR2 (germline): SQVTM, ANQGSEA.

The rearrangement joins TRBV5-1 to TRBJ1-2; tentatively, D is TRBD1 (5 bases). Trimming pared 3 bases from V and 13 bases from J, leaving 16 bases between. Looked up from germline, CDR1 is SGHRS and CDR2 is YFSETQ. The CDR3 contains 12 residues. CDR3 DNA: TGCGCCAGCAGCTCGGAGGGCGGGACTGGCACCTTC. The encoded protein is CASSSEGGTGTF.

This chain links TRBV5-5 with TRBJ2-7, with TRBD1 matching 7 bases. Germline V gene data show CDR1 as SGHKS and CDR2 as YYEKEE (reference sequence). Trimming took 3 bases from V and 3 from J; bases not matched to a gene: 9. This CDR3 contains 15 residues. The CDR3 coding sequence is TGTGCCAGCAGCTCCGAGAAGACAGGGCTCTACGAGCAGTACTTC. It specifies CASSSEKTGLYEQYF.

The chain joins TRBV3-1 (or the pseudogene TRBV3-2) to TRBJ2-7; 7 bases map to TRBD2. CDR1 is LGHDT, CDR2 YNNKEL, per germline (reference sequence). The length of the CDR3 is 17 residues. V lost 5 bases, J lost 2 bases, and 15 bases stayed unmatched. The CDR3 loop is CASSTTLRLARTYEQYF. The CDR3, as DNA: TGTGCCAGCAGCACGACTCTTCGACTAGCTCGGACCTACGAGCAGTACTTC.

On this clone: Sequence at one end of the junction differs from germline and may be a read error. The chain combines TRBV28 with TRBJ2-7; possible D gene TRBD2, 5 bases. The CDR3 is 11 residues long. Germline V gene sequence: CDR1 MDHEN, CDR2 SYDVKM. CDR3 sequence: CASSAGSPEDF. The CDR3 DNA reads as TGTGCCAGCAGTGCCGGGTCCCCGGAGGACTTC. Combining the CDR3 with reference TRBV28 and TRBJ2-7 gives the whole variable domain DVKVTQSSRYLVKRTGEKVFLECVQDMDHENMFWYRQDPGLGLRLIYFSYDVKMKEKGDIPEGYSVSREKKERFSLILESASTNQTSMYLCASSAGSPEDFGPGTRLTVT.

This clone was recorded only once. The chain is built from TRBV28 and TRBJ1-1; no clear D gene. From germline, CDR1 is MDHEN and CDR2 SYDVKM. This CDR3 has 10 residues. The CDR3 DNA is TGTACCACCGGGAACACTGAAGCTTTCTTT. Its translation: CTTGNTEAFF.

The table lists this clone with a count of one. The chain employs TRBV19 and TRBJ1-1, with 9 positions matching TRBD1. Trimming removed 5 bases from V and 5 bases from J; junction bases left unmatched: 12. From germline, CDR1 is LNHDA and CDR2 SQIVND (reference sequence). The length of the CDR3 is 16 residues. CDR3 protein: CASSPIPGQGGTEAFF. For the CDR3, the DNA is TGTGCCAGTAGTCCGATCCCGGGACAGGGTGGGACTGAAGCTTTCTTT.

J is TRBJ2-3 and V is TRBV5-1, with D perhaps TRBD2 (6 bases). Germline CDR1 is SGHRS and CDR2 is YFSETQ. The CDR3 is made up of 15 amino acids. CDR3 in DNA: TGCGCTACACGCTTTTACGGGAGCGTCCCAGATACGCAGTATTTT. This codes for CATRFYGSVPDTQYF. The entire variable domain, with the rest obtained from reference TRBV5-1 and TRBJ2-3, is as follows: KAGVTQTPRYLIKTRGQQVTLSCSPISGHRSVSWYQQTPGQGLQFLFEYFSETQRNKGNFPGRFSGRQFSNSRSEMNVSTLELGDSALYLCATRFYGSVPDTQYFGPGTRLTVL.

The chain links TRBV19 to TRBJ1-1, with 9 bases that match TRBD1. The junction had 9 bases not matched to a gene; V was cut back by 5 bases and J by 11 bases. The CDR3 runs 13 residues. The germline CDR1 and CDR2 sequences are LNHDA and SQIVND (reference sequence). The CDR3 loop reads CASSPSTGGDAFF. The CDR3 coding sequence is TGTGCCAGTAGTCCCAGCACAGGGGGCGATGCTTTCTTT.

The rearrangement uses TRBV12-3 or TRBV12-4 and TRBJ1-2; 8 bases align to TRBD1. Trimming at V came to 6 bases and at J to 2 bases, leaving 2 bases not matched to a gene. The length of the CDR3 is 13 residues. This CDR3 reads CASRRTGNYGYTF. CDR3 sequence (DNA): TGTGCCAGCAGGCGGACAGGGAACTATGGCTACACCTTC.

The chain has TRBV12-3 or TRBV12-4 and TRBJ1-5; D is undetermined. Trimming cost V 4 bases and J 3 bases, with 7 bases left between them. The CDR3 extends over 13 amino acids. CDR3: CASSSEYNQPQHF. The CDR3, as DNA: TGTGCCAGCAGTTCAGAATACAATCAGCCCCAGCATTTT.

The genes are TRBV7-9 and TRBJ2-3; no definite D call. Trimming left V 2 bases short and J 0 bases short, with 15 bases between. Germline CDR1 and CDR2: SEHNR and FQNEAQ (reference sequence). This CDR3 is 17 amino acids long. CDR3 DNA sequence: TGTGCCAGCAGCTTACCCCGAACCCCTGAGAGCACAGATACGCAGTATTTT. This encodes CASSLPRTPESTDTQYF.

The chain links TRBV28 to TRBJ2-7; TRBD2 matches 13 bases. V shed 5 bases, J shed 6 bases, and the junction held 19 bases outside the gene matches. The CDR3 is 19 residues long. Germline CDR1 is MDHEN and CDR2 is SYDVKM. The CDR3 sequence is CASSGPWTSGSSSVSEQYF. The CDR3 DNA reads as TGTGCCAGCAGTGGCCCGTGGACTAGCGGGAGCTCTTCGGTTTCCGAGCAGTACTTC.

As to this clone: The identical CDR3 is also encoded by other nucleotide sequences in the sample. The chain combines TRBV4-1 with TRBJ2-2; 11 bases agree with TRBD1. The germline V gene has CDR1 MGHRA and CDR2 YSYEKL. The CDR3 is 19 residues long. V lost 2 bases to trimming and J lost 6 bases; unmatched junction nucleotides: 14. CDR3 nucleotide sequence: TGCGCCAGCAGCCAACGACCCGTGAAAAGGGACAGGGGGGCCGGGGAGCTGTTTTTT. Translation: CASSQRPVKRDRGAGELFF.

The rearrangement links TRBV18 to TRBJ1-2, with D perhaps TRBD1 (6 bases). The CDR3 length is 13 residues. V shed 3 bases and J shed 8 bases, with 13 bases lying between them. Per the germline V gene, CDR1 is KGHSH and CDR2 is LQKENI. CDR3 protein: CASSPDSSVGYTF. DNA for the CDR3: TGTGCCAGCTCACCGGACAGTTCTGTGGGCTACACCTTC.

The J gene is TRBJ2-7, the V gene TRBV9; 7 bases fit TRBD2. Germline assignment: CDR1 SGDLS and CDR2 YYNGEE. V dropped 0 bases and J dropped 5; count of bases not matched to a gene: 2. The CDR3 consists of 13 residues. CDR3 residues: CASSVGGSHEQYF. The DNA of the CDR3 is TGTGCCAGCAGCGTAGGCGGGAGCCACGAGCAGTACTTC. The whole variable domain, remainder taken from reference TRBV9 and TRBJ2-7, is DSGVTQTPKHLITATGQRVTLRCSPRSGDLSVYWYQQSLDQGLQFLIQYYNGEERAKGNILERFSAQQFPDLHSELNLSSLELGDSALYFCASSVGGSHEQYFGPGTRLTVT.

This clone has just a few counts. The V call is TRBV5-4, the J call TRBJ2-7, with TRBD2 matching over 8 bases. The CDR3 extends over 14 amino acids. V lost 2 bases and J lost 7; bases outside the gene matches: 8. The germline gives CDR1 SGHNT, CDR2 YYREEE (reference sequence). CDR3 bases: TGTGCCAGCAGCTTAGCGGGAGTCCCAAAGGAGCAGTACTTC. It is translated as CASSLAGVPKEQYF.

The V call is TRBV30, the J call TRBJ2-7; 8 bases fit TRBD1. The CDR3 is 13 residues long. The V gene end was trimmed by 0 bases and the J gene end by 6 bases; junction bases not matched to a gene: 4. From germline, CDR1 is GTSNPN and CDR2 SVGIG (reference sequence). CDR3: CAWSVGQGFEQYF. The CDR3 DNA reads as TGTGCCTGGAGTGTAGGACAGGGATTCGAGCAGTACTTC.

J is TRBJ2-2 and V is TRBV5-1; no firm D call. CDR3 length: 14 residues. Per the germline V gene, CDR1 is SGHRS and CDR2 is YFSETQ. V lost 0 bases and J lost 3, with 6 bases in between. CDR3 DNA: TGCGCCAGCAGCTTGGCCGGGTACACCGGGGAGCTGTTTTTT. Its translation is CASSLAGYTGELFF.

The CDR3 coding sequence is TGTGCCAGTAGCCTTACAGGGGGCCCTGAAAAACTGTTTTTT. Encoded protein: CASSLTGGPEKLFF. The V gene is TRBV19, the J gene TRBJ1-4, with 9 bases identical to TRBD1. The germline V gene encodes CDR1 LNHDA and CDR2 SQIVND (reference sequence). This CDR3 is 14 amino acids long. V shed 6 bases, J shed 7 bases, and the junction held 6 bases outside the gene matches.

The V call is TRBV7-9, the J call TRBJ2-2; D unclear. The CDR3 is 14 amino acids. V dropped 4 bases and J dropped 5 bases, with 11 bases sitting between them. Per the germline V gene, CDR1 is SEHNR and CDR2 is FQNEAQ (reference sequence). This CDR3 is CASSSERFTGELFF. CDR3 sequence (DNA): TGTGCCAGCAGCTCAGAGAGGTTTACCGGGGAGCTGTTTTTT.

The rearrangement uses TRBV3-1 (or the pseudogene TRBV3-2) and TRBJ2-2; D might be TRBD2 (6 bases). V was pared by 4 bases and J by 3 bases, with 12 bases between. The CDR3 loop spans 15 amino acids. CDR1 LGHDT and CDR2 YNNKEL come from the germline V gene (reference sequence). CDR3 DNA: TGTGCCAGCAGCCGGCTCGGGGGAGACACCGGGGAGCTGTTTTTT. This sequence encodes CASSRLGGDTGELFF.

This clone was recorded once. The genes are TRBV6-5 and TRBJ2-3; 11 nucleotides agree with TRBD2. The length of the CDR3 is 15 residues. V was clipped by 9 bases and J by 0 bases; unmatched bases: 5. CDR1 MNHEY and CDR2 SVGAGI come from the germline V gene. CDR3 sequence: CASAWTSGSTDTQYF. CDR3 nucleotides: TGTGCCAGTGCCTGGACTAGCGGGAGCACAGATACGCAGTATTTT.

The chain joins TRBV11-2 to TRBJ1-1; D is unclear. V lost 1 base and J 3 bases, leaving 9 bases between the germline ends. Germline V gene lookup returns CDR1 SGHAT and CDR2 FQNNGV. The CDR3 covers 14 residues. The CDR3 nucleotides are TGTGCCAGCAGCTTAGGGTGGAGTGACACTGAAGCTTTCTTT. It encodes CASSLGWSDTEAFF.

The table lists this clone with a count of one. The chain links TRBV30 to TRBJ2-3; 8 bases agree with TRBD2. Germline CDR1 is GTSNPN and CDR2 is SVGIG (reference sequence). The junction had 3 bases not matched to a gene; V was cut back by 0 bases and J by 7 bases. The CDR3 runs to 13 residues. The CDR3 DNA reads TGTGCCTGGAGTGTACGCGGGGGGAATACGCAGTATTTT. Protein: CAWSVRGGNTQYF.